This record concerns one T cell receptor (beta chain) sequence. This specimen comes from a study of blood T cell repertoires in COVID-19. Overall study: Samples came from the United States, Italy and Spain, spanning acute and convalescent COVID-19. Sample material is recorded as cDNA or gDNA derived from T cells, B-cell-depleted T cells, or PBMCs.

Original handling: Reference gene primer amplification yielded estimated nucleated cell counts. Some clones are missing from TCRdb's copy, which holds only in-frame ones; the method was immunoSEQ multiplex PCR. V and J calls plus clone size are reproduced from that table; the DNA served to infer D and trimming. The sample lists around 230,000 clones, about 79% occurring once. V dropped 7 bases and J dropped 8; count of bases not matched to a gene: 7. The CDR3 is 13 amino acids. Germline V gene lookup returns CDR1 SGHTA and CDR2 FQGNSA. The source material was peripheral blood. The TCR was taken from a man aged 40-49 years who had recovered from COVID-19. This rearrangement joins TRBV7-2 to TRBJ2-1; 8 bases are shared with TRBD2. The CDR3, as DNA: TGTGCCAGCACCGGGGGGGCGGGGGATGAGCAGTTCTTC. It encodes CASTGGAGDEQFF.